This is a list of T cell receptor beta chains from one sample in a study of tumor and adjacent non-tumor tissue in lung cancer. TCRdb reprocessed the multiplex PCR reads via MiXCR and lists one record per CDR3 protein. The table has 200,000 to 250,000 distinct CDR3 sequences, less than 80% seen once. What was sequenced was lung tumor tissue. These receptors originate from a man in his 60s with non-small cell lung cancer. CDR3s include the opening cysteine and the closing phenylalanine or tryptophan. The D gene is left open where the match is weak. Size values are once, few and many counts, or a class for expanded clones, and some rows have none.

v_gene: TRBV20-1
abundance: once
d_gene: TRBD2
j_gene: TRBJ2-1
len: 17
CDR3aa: CSASPPPGAGGFNEQFF
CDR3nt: TGCAGTGCTTCTCCCCCCCCCGGAGCGGGGGGGTTCAATGAGCAGTTCTTC

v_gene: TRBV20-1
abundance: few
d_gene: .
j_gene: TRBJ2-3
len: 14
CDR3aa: CSAPLTGQPDTQYF
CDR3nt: TGCAGTGCCCCACTTACAGGGCAACCAGATACGCAGTATTTT

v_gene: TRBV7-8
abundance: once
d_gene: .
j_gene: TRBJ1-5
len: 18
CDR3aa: CASSLEYTGIVGNEPQHF
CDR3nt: TGTGCCAGCAGCTTAGAGTACACTGGGATAGTCGGCAATGAGCCCCAGCATTTT

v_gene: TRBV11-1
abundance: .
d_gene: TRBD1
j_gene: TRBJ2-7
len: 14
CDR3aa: CANSRDSLSYEQYF
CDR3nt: TGTGCCAACAGCCGGGACAGCTTATCTTACGAGCAGTACTTC

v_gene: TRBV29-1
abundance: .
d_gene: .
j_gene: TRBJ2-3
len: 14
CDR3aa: CSAGDKGGTDTQYF
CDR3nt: TGCAGCGCTGGAGACAAGGGGGGGACAGATACGCAGTATTTT

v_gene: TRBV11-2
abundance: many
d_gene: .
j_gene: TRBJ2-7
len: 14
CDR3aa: CASSLTDTAYEQYF
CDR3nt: TGTGCCAGCAGCCTGACGGACACTGCCTACGAGCAGTACTTC

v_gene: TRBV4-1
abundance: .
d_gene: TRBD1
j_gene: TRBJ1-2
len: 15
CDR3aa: CASSPGGGASYGYTF
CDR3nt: TGCGCCAGCAGCCCGGGAGGGGGCGCTAGCTATGGCTACACCTTC

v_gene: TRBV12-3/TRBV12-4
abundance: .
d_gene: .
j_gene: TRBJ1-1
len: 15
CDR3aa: CASGSRIGRRSGAFF
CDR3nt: TGTGCCAGCGGTTCCCGGATAGGCCGAAGGTCTGGGGCTTTCTTT

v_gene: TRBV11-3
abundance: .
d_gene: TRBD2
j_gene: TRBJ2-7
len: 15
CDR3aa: CARSLGTSGGNEQYF
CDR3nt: TGTGCCCGCAGCTTAGGGACTAGCGGGGGGAACGAGCAATACTTC

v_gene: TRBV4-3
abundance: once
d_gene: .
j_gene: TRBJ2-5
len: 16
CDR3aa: CASNQGLTRGQETQYF
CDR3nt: TGCGCCAGCAACCAAGGCTTGACGAGGGGGCAAGAGACCCAGTACTTC

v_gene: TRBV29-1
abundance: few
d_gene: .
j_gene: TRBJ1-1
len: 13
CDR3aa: CSVVIGADTEAFF
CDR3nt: TGCAGCGTTGTAATAGGGGCTGACACTGAAGCTTTCTTT

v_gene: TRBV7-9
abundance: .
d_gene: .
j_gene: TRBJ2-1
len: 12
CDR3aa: CASTSSYNEQFF
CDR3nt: TGTGCCAGCACCTCCTCCTACAATGAGCAGTTCTTC

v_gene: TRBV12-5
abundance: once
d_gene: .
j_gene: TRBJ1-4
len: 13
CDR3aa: CASGTGTFEKLFF
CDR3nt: TGTGCTAGTGGGACGGGGACTTTTGAAAAACTGTTTTTT

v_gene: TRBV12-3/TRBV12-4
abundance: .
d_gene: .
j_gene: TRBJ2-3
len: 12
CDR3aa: CAGSWARDTQYF
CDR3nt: TGTGCCGGCAGCTGGGCACGGGATACGCAGTATTTT

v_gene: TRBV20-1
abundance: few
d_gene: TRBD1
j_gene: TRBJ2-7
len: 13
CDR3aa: CSAGQGDLGEQYF
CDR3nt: TGCAGTGCGGGACAGGGAGACCTCGGCGAGCAGTACTTC

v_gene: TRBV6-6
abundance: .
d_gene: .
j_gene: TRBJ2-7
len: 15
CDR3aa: CASSYNRPETYEQYF
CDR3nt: TGTGCCAGCAGTTACAACCGACCGGAAACCTACGAGCAATACTTC

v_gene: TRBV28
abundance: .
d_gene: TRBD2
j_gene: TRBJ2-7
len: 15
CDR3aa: CAGSTPGGGLGEQYF
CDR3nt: TGTGCCGGCAGTACCCCCGGCGGGGGATTGGGCGAACAGTACTTC

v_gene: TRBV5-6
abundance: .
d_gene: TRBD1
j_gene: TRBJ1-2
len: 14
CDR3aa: CTSSSGTAIYGYTF
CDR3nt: TGTACCAGCAGCTCTGGGACAGCTATATATGGCTACACCTTC

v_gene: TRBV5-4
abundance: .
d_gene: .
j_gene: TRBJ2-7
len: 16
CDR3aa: CASSAPVGLPPCEQYF
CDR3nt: TGTGCCAGCAGCGCGCCCGTAGGGTTGCCCCCCTGCGAGCAGTACTTC

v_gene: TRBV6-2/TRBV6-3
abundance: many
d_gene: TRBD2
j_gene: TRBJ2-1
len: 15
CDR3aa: CASSYPAGGPGEQFF
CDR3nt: TGTGCCAGCAGTTATCCTGCGGGAGGGCCGGGTGAGCAGTTCTTC

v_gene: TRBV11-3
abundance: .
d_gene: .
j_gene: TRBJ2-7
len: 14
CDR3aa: CASGPAGDAYEEYF
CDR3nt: TGTGCCAGCGGACCGGCAGGGGACGCTTACGAGGAATACTTC

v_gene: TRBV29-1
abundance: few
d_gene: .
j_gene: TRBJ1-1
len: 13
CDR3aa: CSVKKQGGTEAFF
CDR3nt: TGCAGCGTGAAAAAACAGGGCGGCACTGAAGCTTTCTTT

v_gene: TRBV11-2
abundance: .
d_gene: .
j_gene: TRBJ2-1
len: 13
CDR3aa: CASSLDPGASGFF
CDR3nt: TGTGCCAGCAGCTTAGATCCTGGGGCTAGTGGGTTCTTC

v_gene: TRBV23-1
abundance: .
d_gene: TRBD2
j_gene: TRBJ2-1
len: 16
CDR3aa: CASSQFTSGIYNERFF
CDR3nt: TGCGCCAGCAGTCAATTTACTAGCGGGATCTACAATGAGCGGTTCTTC

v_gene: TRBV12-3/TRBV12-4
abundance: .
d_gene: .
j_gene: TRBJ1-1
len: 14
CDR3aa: CANSFGGSGTEAFF
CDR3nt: TGTGCCAACAGTTTCGGGGGGTCGGGCACTGAAGCTTTCTTT

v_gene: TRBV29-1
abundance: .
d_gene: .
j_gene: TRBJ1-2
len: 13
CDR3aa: CSADPQTNYGYTF
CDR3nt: TGCAGCGCTGACCCTCAGACAAACTATGGTTACACCTTC

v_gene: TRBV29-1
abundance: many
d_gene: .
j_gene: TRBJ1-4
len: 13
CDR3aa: CSVAGATNEKLFF
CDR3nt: TGCAGCGTTGCCGGAGCAACTAATGAAAAACTGTTTTTT

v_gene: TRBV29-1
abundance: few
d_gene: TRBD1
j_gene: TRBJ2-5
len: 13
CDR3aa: CSGGQVVGETQYF
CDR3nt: TGCAGCGGTGGACAGGTCGTCGGAGAGACCCAGTACTTC

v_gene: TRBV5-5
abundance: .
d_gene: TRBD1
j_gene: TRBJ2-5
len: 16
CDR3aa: CTSSPLGQGGQETQYF
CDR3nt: TGTACCAGCAGCCCCCTGGGACAGGGTGGGCAAGAGACCCAGTACTTC

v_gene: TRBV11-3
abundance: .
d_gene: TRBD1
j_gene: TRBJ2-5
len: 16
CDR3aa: CASSSPETGVKETQYF
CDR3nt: TGTGCCAGCAGCTCACCCGAGACAGGGGTCAAAGAGACTCAGTACTTC

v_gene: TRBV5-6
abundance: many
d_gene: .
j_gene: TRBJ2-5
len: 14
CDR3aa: CASSWRTVSETQYF
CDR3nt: TGTGCCAGCAGCTGGAGGACTGTATCGGAGACCCAGTACTTC

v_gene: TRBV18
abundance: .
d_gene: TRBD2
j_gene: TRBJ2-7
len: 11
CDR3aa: CASLREDRTYF
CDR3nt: TGTGCCAGCTTGCGGGAGGACCGGACCTACTTC

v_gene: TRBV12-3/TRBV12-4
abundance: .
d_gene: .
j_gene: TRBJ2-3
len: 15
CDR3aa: CASSRGSGGITGPYF
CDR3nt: TGTGCCAGCAGTCGGGGGAGCGGTGGGATCACGGGGCCGTATTTT

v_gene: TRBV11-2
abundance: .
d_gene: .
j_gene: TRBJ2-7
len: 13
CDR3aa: CANSFEAGYEQYF
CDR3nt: TGTGCCAACAGCTTCGAGGCAGGCTACGAGCAGTACTTC

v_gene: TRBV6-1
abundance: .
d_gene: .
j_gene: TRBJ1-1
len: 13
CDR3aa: CVSRWGGNTEAIF
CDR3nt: TGTGTCAGCAGGTGGGGCGGTAACACTGAAGCTATCTTT

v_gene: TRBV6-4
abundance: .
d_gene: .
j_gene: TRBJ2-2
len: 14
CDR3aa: CASSDPGTTRELFF
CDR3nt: TGTGCCAGCAGTGACCCGGGGACCACCAGGGAGCTGTTTTTT

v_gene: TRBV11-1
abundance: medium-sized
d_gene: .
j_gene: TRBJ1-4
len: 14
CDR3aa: CASSSRGWGEKLFF
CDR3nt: TGTGCCAGCAGCTCCCGGGGATGGGGTGAAAAACTGTTTTTT